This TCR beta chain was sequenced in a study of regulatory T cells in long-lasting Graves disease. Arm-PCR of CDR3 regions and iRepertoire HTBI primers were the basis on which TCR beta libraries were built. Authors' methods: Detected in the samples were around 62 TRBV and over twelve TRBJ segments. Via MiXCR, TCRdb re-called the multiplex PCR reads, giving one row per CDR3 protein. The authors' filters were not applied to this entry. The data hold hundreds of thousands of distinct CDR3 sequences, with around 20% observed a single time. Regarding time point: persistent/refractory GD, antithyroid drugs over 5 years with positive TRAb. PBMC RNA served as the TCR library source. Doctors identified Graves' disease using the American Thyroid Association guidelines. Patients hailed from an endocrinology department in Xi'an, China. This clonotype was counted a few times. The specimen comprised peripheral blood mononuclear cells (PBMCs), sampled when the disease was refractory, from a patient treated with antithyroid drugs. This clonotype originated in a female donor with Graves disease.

The DNA for the CDR3 is TGTGCCAGCAGAGCTTACACCGGGGAGCTGTTTTTT. It translates to CASRAYTGELFF. This chain links TRBV9 with TRBJ2-2, with no clear D. V lost 5 bases to trimming and J lost 3 bases, with 5 bases between them. The CDR3 runs 12 residues. Germline lookup yields CDR1 SGDLS and CDR2 YYNGEE.